The sequence of this TCR beta chain was determined in a study of neurological immune-mediated disorders. Looked up from germline, CDR1 is MDHEN and CDR2 is SYDVKM. The length of the CDR3 is 17 residues. V gave up 5 bases and J gave up 5 bases; unmatched junction bases: 14. Many counts were recorded for this clonotype. The target antigen is unknown. Findings and limits, study-wide: In HTLV-1-associated myelopathy, TCR clonal expansion was greatest, whereas multiple sclerosis had the least, falling below healthy controls.

It was blood bank volunteers in Maryland, USA who made up the healthy controls. The unsorted libraries were generated from a total of 2 million PBMCs, which had been stored in RNAlater at -80 C. Sequencing runs each yielded over 200 million TCR-beta sequences from 15-18 subjects. TCRdb recomputed calls from the 5' RACE reads with MiXCR, one row per CDR3 protein. The table records 77,000 or so distinct CDR3 sequences, around a tenth of them present only once. The V call is TRBV28, the J call TRBJ1-5, with 8 bases matching TRBD1. The receptor was isolated from a man over 45 in good health. The sample taken for sequencing was PBMCs. This CDR3 is CASSLPGQGRLYQPQHF. CDR3 sequence (DNA): TGTGCCAGCAGTCTACCCGGACAGGGAAGACTTTATCAGCCCCAGCATTTT.